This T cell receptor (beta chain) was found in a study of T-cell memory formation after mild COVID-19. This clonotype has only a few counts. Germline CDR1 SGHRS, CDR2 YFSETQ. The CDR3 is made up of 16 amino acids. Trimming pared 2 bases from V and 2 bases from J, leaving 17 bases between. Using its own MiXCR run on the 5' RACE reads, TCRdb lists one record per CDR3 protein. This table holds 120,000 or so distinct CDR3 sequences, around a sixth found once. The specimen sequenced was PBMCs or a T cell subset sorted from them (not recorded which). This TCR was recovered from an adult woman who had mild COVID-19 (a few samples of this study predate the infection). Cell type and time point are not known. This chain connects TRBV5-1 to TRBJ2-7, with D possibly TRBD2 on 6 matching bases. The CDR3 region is CASSLSGLEFAYEQYF. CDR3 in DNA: TGCGCCAGCAGCTTAAGCGGGTTAGAATTTGCCTACGAGCAGTACTTC.